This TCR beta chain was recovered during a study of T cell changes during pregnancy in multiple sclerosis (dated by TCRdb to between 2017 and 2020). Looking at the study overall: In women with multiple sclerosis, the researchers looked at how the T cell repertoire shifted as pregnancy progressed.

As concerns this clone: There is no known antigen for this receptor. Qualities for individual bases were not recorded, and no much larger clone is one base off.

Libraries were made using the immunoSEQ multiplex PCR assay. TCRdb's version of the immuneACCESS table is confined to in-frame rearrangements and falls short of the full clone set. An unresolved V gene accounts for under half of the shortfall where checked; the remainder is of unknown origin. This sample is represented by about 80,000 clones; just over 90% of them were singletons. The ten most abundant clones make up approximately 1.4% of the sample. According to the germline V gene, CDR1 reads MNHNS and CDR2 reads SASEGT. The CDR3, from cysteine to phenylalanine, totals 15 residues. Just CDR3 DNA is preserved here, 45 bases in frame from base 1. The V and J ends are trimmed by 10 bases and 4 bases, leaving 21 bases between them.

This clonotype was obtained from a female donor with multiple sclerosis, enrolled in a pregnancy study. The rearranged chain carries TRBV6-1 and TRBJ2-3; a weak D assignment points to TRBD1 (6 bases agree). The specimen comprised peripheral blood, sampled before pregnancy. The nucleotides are TGTGCCACCAGCGTCGCAGGGGAAGGAGCAGATACGCAGTATTTT. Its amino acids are CATSVAGEGADTQYF.